Listed below are T cell receptor beta chains from one sample, sequenced in a study of T cell responses to AZD1222 COVID-19 vaccine. TCRdb keeps only in-frame clones here, not all; method: immunoSEQ multiplex PCR. This sample has tens of thousands of clones, with about 83% found just once. This material consisted of peripheral blood, taken on day 0 of AZD1222 vaccination. Every receptor here comes from an adult in good health. CDR3s include the opening cysteine and the closing phenylalanine or tryptophan. The D gene is left open where the match is weak. Where a row states a size, it is once, few, many or the class of an expanded clone; other rows omit it.

v_call: TRBV6-1
clone_size: NA
d_call: NA
j_call: TRBJ1-6
cdr3_nt: TGTGCCAGCAGTGATGTCTTCGGCGGTAATTCACCCCTCCACTTT
cdr3_aa: CASSDVFGGNSPLHF

v_call: TRBV30
clone_size: NA
d_call: NA
j_call: TRBJ2-7
cdr3_nt: TGTGCCTGGAGCCGAGGGGTCTACGAGCAGTACTTC
cdr3_aa: CAWSRGVYEQYF

v_call: TRBV7-3
clone_size: once
d_call: NA
j_call: TRBJ2-2
cdr3_nt: TGTGCCAGCAGCTTAACCGGGACCCGGGGAACCGGGGAGCTGTTTTTT
cdr3_aa: CASSLTGTRGTGELFF

v_call: TRBV28
clone_size: NA
d_call: TRBD1
j_call: TRBJ2-7
cdr3_nt: TGTGCCAGCAGTTTACGAGCCGACAGGGGGGGGTTTCTCGAGCAGTACTTC
cdr3_aa: CASSLRADRGGFLEQYF

v_call: TRBV4-1
clone_size: NA
d_call: NA
j_call: TRBJ1-2
cdr3_nt: TGCGCCAGCAGCCAAGAATTGAGAACAGGGAGATTCCGGAGCTACACCTTC
cdr3_aa: CASSQELRTGRFRSYTF

v_call: TRBV3-1/TRBV3-2
clone_size: NA
d_call: NA
j_call: TRBJ1-2
cdr3_nt: TGTGCCAGCTCTCGGACGAACGAGGGCTACACCTTC
cdr3_aa: CASSRTNEGYTF

v_call: TRBV18
clone_size: NA
d_call: TRBD1
j_call: TRBJ2-7
cdr3_nt: TGTGCCAGCTCACCACCGACAGGGCCCTACGAGCAGTACTTC
cdr3_aa: CASSPPTGPYEQYF

v_call: TRBV27
clone_size: few
d_call: NA
j_call: TRBJ1-2
cdr3_nt: TGTGCCACTATCGGGAACTATGGCTACACCTTC
cdr3_aa: CATIGNYGYTF

v_call: TRBV5-1
clone_size: NA
d_call: TRBD1
j_call: TRBJ2-1
cdr3_nt: TGCGCCAGCAGCCCCCAACCGGGACAGGCCTACAATGAGCAGTTCTTC
cdr3_aa: CASSPQPGQAYNEQFF

v_call: TRBV19
clone_size: NA
d_call: NA
j_call: TRBJ2-1
cdr3_nt: TGTGCCAGTAGTTCGGCTAGCTGGGACAATGAGCAGTTCTTC
cdr3_aa: CASSSASWDNEQFF